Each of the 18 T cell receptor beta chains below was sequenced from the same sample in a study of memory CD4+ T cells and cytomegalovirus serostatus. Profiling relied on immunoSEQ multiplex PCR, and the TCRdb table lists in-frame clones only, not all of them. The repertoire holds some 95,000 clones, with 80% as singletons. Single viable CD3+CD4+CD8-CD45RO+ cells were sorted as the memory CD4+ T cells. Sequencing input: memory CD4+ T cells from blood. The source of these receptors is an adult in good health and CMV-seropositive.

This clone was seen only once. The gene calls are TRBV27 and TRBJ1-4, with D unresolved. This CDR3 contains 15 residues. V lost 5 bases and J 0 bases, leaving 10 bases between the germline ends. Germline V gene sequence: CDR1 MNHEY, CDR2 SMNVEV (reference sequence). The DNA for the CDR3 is TGTGCCAGCAGTAAAATGGGAGCAACTAATGAAAAACTGTTTTTT. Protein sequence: CASSKMGATNEKLFF.

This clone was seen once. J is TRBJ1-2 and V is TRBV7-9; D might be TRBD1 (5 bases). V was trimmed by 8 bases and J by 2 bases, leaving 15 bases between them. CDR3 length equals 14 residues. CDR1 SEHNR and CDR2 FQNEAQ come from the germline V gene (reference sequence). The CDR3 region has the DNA TGTGCCAGCCAGTCGGGGGGAGTCAACTATGGCTACACCTTC. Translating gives CASQSGGVNYGYTF. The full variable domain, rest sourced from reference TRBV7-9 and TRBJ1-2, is DTGVSQNPRHKITKRGQNVTFRCDPISEHNRLYWYRQTLGQGPEFLTYFQNEAQLEKSRLLSDRFSAERPKGSFSTLEIQRTEQGDSAMYLCASQSGGVNYGYTFGSGTRLTVV.

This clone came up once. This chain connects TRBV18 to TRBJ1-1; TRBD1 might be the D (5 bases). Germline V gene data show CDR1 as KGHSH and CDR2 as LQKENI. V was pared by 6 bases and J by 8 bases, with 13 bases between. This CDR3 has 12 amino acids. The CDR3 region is CASSPDGGEAFF. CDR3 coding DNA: TGTGCCAGCTCCCCGGACGGGGGGGAAGCTTTCTTT. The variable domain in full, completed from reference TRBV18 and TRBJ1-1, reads NAGVMQNPRHLVRRRGQEARLRCSPMKGHSHVYWYRQLPEEGLKFMVYLQKENIIDESGMPKERFSAEFPKEGPSILRIQQVVRGDSAAYFCASSPDGGEAFFGQGTRLTVV.

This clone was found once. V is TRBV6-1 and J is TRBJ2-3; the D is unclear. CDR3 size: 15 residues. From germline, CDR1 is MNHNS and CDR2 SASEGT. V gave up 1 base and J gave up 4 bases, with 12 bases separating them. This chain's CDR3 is CASSEGGWYPDTQYF. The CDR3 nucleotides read TGTGCCAGCAGTGAAGGTGGCTGGTATCCAGATACGCAGTATTTT.

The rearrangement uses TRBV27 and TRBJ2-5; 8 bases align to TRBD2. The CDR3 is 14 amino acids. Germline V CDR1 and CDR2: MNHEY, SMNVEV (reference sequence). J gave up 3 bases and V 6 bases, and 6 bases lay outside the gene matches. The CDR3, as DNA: TGTGCCAGCAGACGACCGGGAGGGAAAGAGACCCAGTACTTC. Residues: CASRRPGGKETQYF.

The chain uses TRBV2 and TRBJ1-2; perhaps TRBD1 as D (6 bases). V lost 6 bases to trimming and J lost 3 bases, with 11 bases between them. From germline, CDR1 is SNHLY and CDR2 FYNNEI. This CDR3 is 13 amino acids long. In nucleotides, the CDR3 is TGTGCCAGCAGGACAGGAGGGGACTATGGCTACACCTTC. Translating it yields CASRTGGDYGYTF.

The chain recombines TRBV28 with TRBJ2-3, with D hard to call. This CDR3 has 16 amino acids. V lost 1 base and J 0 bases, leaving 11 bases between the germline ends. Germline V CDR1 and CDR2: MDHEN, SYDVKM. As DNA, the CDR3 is TGTGCCAGCAGTTTATTCTTTCAGTCTAGCACAGATACGCAGTATTTT. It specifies CASSLFFQSSTDTQYF.

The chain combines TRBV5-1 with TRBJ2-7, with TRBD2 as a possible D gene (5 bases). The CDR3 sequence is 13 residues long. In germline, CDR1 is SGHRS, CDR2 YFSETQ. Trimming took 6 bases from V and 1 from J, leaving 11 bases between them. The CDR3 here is CASKVEGSYEQYF. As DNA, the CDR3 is TGCGCCAGCAAAGTCGAGGGATCCTACGAGCAGTACTTC.

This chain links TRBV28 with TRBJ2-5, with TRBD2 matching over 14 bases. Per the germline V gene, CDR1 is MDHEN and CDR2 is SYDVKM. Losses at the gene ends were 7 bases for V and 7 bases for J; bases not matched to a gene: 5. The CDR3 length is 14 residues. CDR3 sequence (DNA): TGTGCCAGCATAGGACTAGCGGGAGGAGGGACCCAGTACTTC. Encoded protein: CASIGLAGGGTQYF.

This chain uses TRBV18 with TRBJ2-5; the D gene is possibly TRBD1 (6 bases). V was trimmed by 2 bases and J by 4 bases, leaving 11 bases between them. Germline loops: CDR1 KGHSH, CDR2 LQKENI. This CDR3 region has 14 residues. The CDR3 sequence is CASSPSRTVETQYF. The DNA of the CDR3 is TGTGCCAGCTCACCAAGTCGGACAGTAGAGACCCAGTACTTC.

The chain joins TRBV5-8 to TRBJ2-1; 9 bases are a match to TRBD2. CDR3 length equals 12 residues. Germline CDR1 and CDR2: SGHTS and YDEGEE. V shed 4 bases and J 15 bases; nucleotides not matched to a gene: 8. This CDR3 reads CASSPLAGDGFF. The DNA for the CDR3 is TGTGCCAGCAGCCCGTTAGCGGGAGATGGGTTCTTC.

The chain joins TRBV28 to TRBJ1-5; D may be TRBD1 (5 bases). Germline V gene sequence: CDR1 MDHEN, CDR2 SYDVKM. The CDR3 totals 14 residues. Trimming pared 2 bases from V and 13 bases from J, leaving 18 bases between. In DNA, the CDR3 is TGTGCCAGCAGTTTAGGGGAGAAAGCCAGGGCACAGCATTTT. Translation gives CASSLGEKARAQHF.

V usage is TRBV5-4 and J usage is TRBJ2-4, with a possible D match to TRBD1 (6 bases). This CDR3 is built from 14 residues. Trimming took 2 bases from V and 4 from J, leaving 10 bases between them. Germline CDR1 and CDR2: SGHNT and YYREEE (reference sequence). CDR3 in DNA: TGTGCCAGCAGCTTAGCCGGACAGAAAAACATTCAGTACTTC. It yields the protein CASSLAGQKNIQYF.

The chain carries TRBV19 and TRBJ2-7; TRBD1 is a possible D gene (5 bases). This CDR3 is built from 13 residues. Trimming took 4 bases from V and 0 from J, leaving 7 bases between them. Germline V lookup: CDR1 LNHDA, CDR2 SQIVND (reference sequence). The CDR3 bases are TGTGCCAGTAGTAACACAGGCTCCTACGAGCAGTACTTC. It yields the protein CASSNTGSYEQYF.

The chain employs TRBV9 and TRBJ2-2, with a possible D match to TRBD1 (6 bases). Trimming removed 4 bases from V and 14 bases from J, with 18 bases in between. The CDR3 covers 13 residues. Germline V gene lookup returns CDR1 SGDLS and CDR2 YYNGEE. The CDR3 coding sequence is TGTGCCAGCAGCTTGACAGGCCCAAGTAAACTGTTTTTT. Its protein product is CASSLTGPSKLFF.

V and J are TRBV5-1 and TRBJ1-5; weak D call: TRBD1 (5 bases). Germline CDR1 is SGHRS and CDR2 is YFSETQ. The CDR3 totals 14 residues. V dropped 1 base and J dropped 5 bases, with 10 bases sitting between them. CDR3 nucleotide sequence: TGCGCCAGCAGCTTGTCGGGGGGTGATCAGCCCCAGCATTTT. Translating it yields CASSLSGGDQPQHF.

The CDR3 DNA reads as TGTGCCAGCAGTTCGGACGGGAGGAAGCAGTACTTC. Amino acid sequence: CASSSDGRKQYF. The chain combines TRBV28 with TRBJ2-7; 7 bases line up with TRBD2. Per the germline V gene, CDR1 is MDHEN and CDR2 is SYDVKM. Unmatched junction bases numbered 5, after V lost 4 bases and J lost 8 bases. The CDR3 is 12 amino acids. Full variable domain (missing parts from reference TRBV28 and TRBJ2-7): DVKVTQSSRYLVKRTGEKVFLECVQDMDHENMFWYRQDPGLGLRLIYFSYDVKMKEKGDIPEGYSVSREKKERFSLILESASTNQTSMYLCASSSDGRKQYFGPGTRLTVT.

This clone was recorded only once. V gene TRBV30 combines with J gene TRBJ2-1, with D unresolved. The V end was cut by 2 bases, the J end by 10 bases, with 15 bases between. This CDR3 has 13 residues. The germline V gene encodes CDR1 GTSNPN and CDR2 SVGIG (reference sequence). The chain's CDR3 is CAWSKATWGEQFF. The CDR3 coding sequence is TGTGCCTGGAGTAAGGCGACGTGGGGAGAGCAGTTCTTC.